Sequencing of this T cell receptor beta chain was carried out in a study of T-cell reconstitution after alpha-beta-depleted transplantation in children. From germline, CDR1 is SGHAT and CDR2 FQNNGV. V lost 5 bases, J lost 0 bases, and 11 bases lay in between. The CDR3 length is 15 residues. Ten or more counts support this clonotype. The antigen is not known. A library of TCRbeta sequences, prepared with unique molecular identifiers, was generated. TCRdb ran MiXCR on the PCR reads and lists one entry per CDR3 protein. The profile shows over 150,000 distinct CDR3 sequences, about 6.6% of them singletons. Whole-study findings and limits: TCRbeta diversity was high at day 60 in some patients (a result of surviving recipient T cells and thymic progenitors). Several hundred expanded graft clones reportedly supplied alpha-beta T cells about two months after transplant.

The chain joins TRBV11-2 to TRBJ2-1, with D perhaps TRBD2 (5 bases). The sequence was obtained from a boy younger than 10 with acute lymphoblastic leukemia, due to receive a stem cell transplant. The sample consisted of PBMCs, taken before TCRalphabeta/CD19-depleted stem cell transplant. CDR3 in amino acids: CASSPLGLSYNEQFF. In DNA, the CDR3 is TGTGCCAGCAGCCCACTAGGCCTCTCCTACAATGAGCAGTTCTTC.